The source of this TCR beta chain is a study of identical twins' blood T cells. Study background: Roughly 50 million reads came from about 12 libraries, six alpha, six beta.

This clonotype has more than one count but fewer than ten. What it binds is not known. In the authors' workflow: Each library had about 2.2 to 3.6 million CDR3 reads and about 90,000 to nearly 500,000 clonotypes. MiXCR was run by TCRdb on the 5' RACE reads, yielding one entry per CDR3 protein. TCRdb's processing, not the authors', yielded these V and J calls. The table records around 380,000 distinct CDR3 sequences, about 28% of them present only once. The J segment lost 7 bases and the V segment lost 2 bases, leaving 2 bases of the junction unmatched. This CDR3 contains 13 residues. Germline-derived CDR1 and CDR2 are KGHSH and LQKENI. Study-wide results and limits: Twins shared more top CDR3 clonotypes than unrelated donors did. Twins shared about as many clonotypes as their cloneset sizes predicted.

The sequenced sample consisted of PBMCs. The sequence was collected from a woman between 18 and 55 years old in good health. This chain connects TRBV18 to TRBJ1-2; 9 bases match TRBD1. CDR3 in DNA: TGTGCCAGCTCACCAGGGACAGGGTCTGGCTACACCTTC. It encodes CASSPGTGSGYTF.